This entry lists 9 T cell receptor beta chains sequenced from one sample in a study of blood T cell repertoires in COVID-19. The method was immunoSEQ multiplex PCR; TCRdb's version includes in-frame clones alone and lacks a portion of them. The sample carries around 160,000 clones, about 84% recorded once. The sample taken for sequencing was peripheral blood. The receptors were sampled from a man aged 55 to 70 with active or convalescent COVID-19.

The chain recombines TRBV27 with TRBJ2-7; no definite D call. Deletions cut 8 bases from V and 0 bases from J, with 11 bases between. The CDR3 covers 13 residues. CDR1 is MNHEY, CDR2 SMNVEV, per germline (reference sequence). The CDR3 sequence is CASSLRNSYEQYF. CDR3 DNA sequence: TGTGCCAGCTCTCTGAGGAACTCCTACGAGCAGTACTTC.

This chain links TRBV9 with TRBJ2-2; D uncertain. The V and J ends lost 5 bases and 2 bases respectively, with 10 bases between them. CDR3 length equals 14 residues. Germline V gives CDR1 SGDLS, CDR2 YYNGEE. CDR3: CASRPQPNTGELFF. CDR3 nucleotide sequence: TGTGCCAGCAGACCACAACCTAACACCGGGGAGCTGTTTTTT.

The gene calls are TRBV15 and TRBJ2-7, with TRBD1 as a possible D gene (5 bases). V lost 5 bases to trimming and J lost 1 base, with 12 bases between them. The CDR3 loop spans 14 amino acids. The germline V gene encodes CDR1 LNHNV and CDR2 YYDKDF (reference sequence). CDR3 sequence: CATSARQLSYEQYF. CDR3 nucleotides: TGTGCCACCAGCGCCCGACAGCTATCCTACGAGCAGTACTTC.

This chain joins TRBV11-2 and TRBJ1-2, with a tentative D call TRBD1 (6 bases). The CDR3 is made up of 15 amino acids. The V end lost 1 base, the J end lost 4 bases, and 13 bases lay between the germline ends. Per germline, CDR1 SGHAT and CDR2 FQNNGV. CDR3 nucleotides: TGTGCCAGCAGCTTAGTCAGGGGCTGGGGCTATGGCTACACCTTC. It is translated as CASSLVRGWGYGYTF. Together with reference TRBV11-2 and TRBJ1-2, the CDR3 gives the full variable domain: EAGVAQSPRYKIIEKRQSVAFWCNPISGHATLYWYQQILGQGPKLLIQFQNNGVVDDSQLPKDRFSAERLKGVDSTLKIQPAKLEDSAVYLCASSLVRGWGYGYTFGSGTRLTVV.

This sequence joins TRBV5-4 and TRBJ2-7; 7 bases are a match to TRBD1. Germline CDR1 reads SGHNT; CDR2 reads YYREEE (reference sequence). CDR3 length equals 16 residues. Trimming removed 4 bases from V and 4 bases from J; junction bases left unmatched: 14. In DNA, the CDR3 is TGTGCCAGCAGCAAAAAAACTACGGGACAGCATTACGAGCAGTACTTC. Translation: CASSKKTTGQHYEQYF.

This clone was counted between two and nine times. This chain links TRBV7-8 with TRBJ1-2; D perhaps matches TRBD1 (6 bases). Germline-derived CDR1 and CDR2 are SGHVS and FQNEAQ. V was pared by 5 bases and J by 5 bases, with 15 bases between. CDR3 size: 14 residues. CDR3 sequence reads: CASSAPRDKYGYTF. Written as DNA, the CDR3 is TGTGCCAGCAGCGCCCCCCGGGACAAGTATGGCTACACCTTC.

The CDR3 region has the DNA TGTGCCAGCAGTTTGGAGGGCACTGAAGCTTTCTTT. This translates into CASSLEGTEAFF. J is TRBJ1-1 and V is TRBV12-3 or TRBV12-4; D is unresolved. The CDR3 consists of 12 residues. V was cut by 3 bases and J by 4 bases, with 6 bases left in between.

The chain links TRBV7-9 to TRBJ2-1, with D tentatively TRBD1 (6 bases). Trimming removed 8 bases at V and 3 bases at J, with 14 bases between. CDR1 and CDR2 (germline): SEHNR, FQNEAQ (reference sequence). CDR3 size: 14 residues. Written as DNA, the CDR3 is TGTGCCAGCCAGAGAGGGGACAACTACAATGAGCAGTTCTTC. Its translation is CASQRGDNYNEQFF.

This clone showed up just once. J is TRBJ2-5 and V is TRBV28, with TRBD1 matching 8 bases. Trimming at V came to 6 bases and at J to 5 bases, leaving 8 bases not matched to a gene. The CDR3 sequence is 14 residues long. Per the germline V gene, CDR1 is MDHEN and CDR2 is SYDVKM. CDR3 amino acids: CASSSQGARETQYF. In nucleotides, the CDR3 is TGTGCCAGCAGCAGTCAGGGGGCGCGGGAGACCCAGTACTTC.